Below are 32 T cell receptor beta chains sequenced from a single sample in a study of cytomegalovirus exposure and HLA in healthy donors. With 60 Vbeta and 13 Jbeta primers, the PCR was carried out. TCRdb's table, derived via immunoSEQ multiplex PCR, lists solely in-frame clones and lacks some. The sample lists around 220,000 clones; roughly 85% were seen once. The sequenced sample was PBMCs. The receptor source for this set is a man aged 18 to 35 in good health and CMV-seronegative.

The chain uses TRBV30 and TRBJ2-5; 10 positions agree with TRBD1. The CDR3 totals 13 residues. CDR1 and CDR2 from the germline V gene are GTSNPN and SVGIG (reference sequence). V shed 3 bases, J shed 7 bases, and the junction held 5 bases outside the gene matches. CDR3 residues: CAWRARDRGTQYF. The DNA of the CDR3 is TGTGCCTGGAGGGCCCGGGACAGGGGGACCCAGTACTTC.

The gene calls are TRBV27 and TRBJ2-3; D call uncertain. Trimming took 8 bases from V and 0 from J, leaving 9 bases between them. The CDR3 is 13 amino acids. The V gene's germline CDR1 is MNHEY and CDR2 SMNVEV (reference sequence). CDR3 residues: CASAHLSTDTQYF. In nucleotides, the CDR3 is TGTGCCAGCGCGCATCTTAGCACAGATACGCAGTATTTT.

The rearrangement joins TRBV5-6 to TRBJ2-7, with D perhaps matching TRBD2 (6 bases). CDR1 and CDR2 (germline): SGHDT, YYEEEE. V lost 4 bases and J 5 bases, leaving 19 bases between the germline ends. The CDR3 covers 15 residues. CDR3 loop: CASSPAWGVKDEQYF. DNA for the CDR3: TGTGCCAGCAGCCCGGCGTGGGGGGTAAAGGACGAGCAGTACTTC.

The CDR3 region is CASGTSGRYNEQFF. For the CDR3, the DNA is TGTGCCAGCGGAACTAGCGGGAGGTACAATGAGCAGTTCTTC. This chain uses TRBV28 with TRBJ2-1, with 12 nucleotides matching TRBD2. The junction had 3 bases not matched to a gene; V was cut back by 8 bases and J by 4 bases. Germline CDR1 is MDHEN and CDR2 is SYDVKM. The CDR3 length is 14 residues.

The chain carries TRBV28 and TRBJ2-5, with a possible D match to TRBD2 (7 bases). The CDR3 contains 15 residues. V dropped 6 bases and J dropped 4 bases, with 18 bases sitting between them. Germline assignment: CDR1 MDHEN and CDR2 SYDVKM. The CDR3 region has the DNA TGTGCCAGCAGACTTGTACAAGGGGGGGGAGAGACCCAGTACTTC. Translated, it gives CASRLVQGGGETQYF.

The genes are TRBV28 and TRBJ2-6, with D hard to call. V was pared by 4 bases and J by 0 bases, with 10 bases between. This CDR3 is 16 amino acids long. The germline gives CDR1 MDHEN, CDR2 SYDVKM. The CDR3 DNA is TGTGCCAGCAGTTCTATAAGCCTCTCTGGGGCCAACGTCCTGACTTTC. Amino acids: CASSSISLSGANVLTF.

CDR3 nucleotide sequence: TGTGCCAGCAGCTTTGGTCCAGGCTACGAGCAGTACTTC. Its protein is CASSFGPGYEQYF. The chain joins TRBV11-1 to TRBJ2-7; D call uncertain. This CDR3 has 13 amino acids. Germline V gene data show CDR1 as SGHAT and CDR2 as FQDESV (reference sequence). V lost 3 bases to trimming and J lost 3 bases, with 9 bases between them.

This clone was detected once. This rearrangement joins TRBV5-4 to TRBJ2-2, with 9 bases identical to TRBD2. Germline loops: CDR1 SGHNT, CDR2 YYREEE (reference sequence). The junction had 0 bases not matched to a gene; V was cut back by 0 bases and J by 3 bases. This CDR3 comprises 15 residues. The CDR3 DNA follows: TGTGCCAGCAGCTTGGGACTAGCGGACACCGGGGAGCTGTTTTTT. It translates to CASSLGLADTGELFF. The variable domain in full, completed from reference TRBV5-4 and TRBJ2-2, reads ETGVTQSPTHLIKTRGQQVTLRCSSQSGHNTVSWYQQALGQGPQFIFQYYREEENGRGNFPPRFSGLQFPNYSSELNVNALELDDSALYLCASSLGLADTGELFFGEGSRLTVL.

This clone was counted once. The rearrangement links TRBV9 to TRBJ2-7; 7 bases match TRBD1. The CDR3 is 14 residues long. Trimming removed 0 bases from V and 6 bases from J; junction bases left unmatched: 6. Looked up from germline, CDR1 is SGDLS and CDR2 is YYNGEE. The DNA for the CDR3 is TGTGCCAGCAGCGTAGGGTACAGGGGCACCGAGCAGTACTTC. This encodes CASSVGYRGTEQYF.

The V call is TRBV6-5, the J call TRBJ1-2; D might be TRBD1 (5 bases). Looked up from germline, CDR1 is MNHEY and CDR2 is SVGAGI. The V end was cut by 0 bases, the J end by 8 bases, with 13 bases between. The CDR3 contains 14 residues. CDR3 DNA: TGTGCCAGCAGTTACTCGAGCAGGGAAGGAGGCTACACCTTC. This encodes CASSYSSREGGYTF.

V is TRBV28 and J is TRBJ1-1; D is uncertain. Germline V gives CDR1 MDHEN, CDR2 SYDVKM. Trimming removed 8 bases at V and 4 bases at J, with 20 bases between. CDR3 length: 15 residues. Written as DNA, the CDR3 is TGTGCCAGCCGGGCCCACACTGCAGGAGGCACTGAAGCTTTCTTT. This translates into CASRAHTAGGTEAFF.

The chain recombines TRBV6-1 with TRBJ1-5, with 7 bases that match TRBD1. This CDR3 contains 15 residues. The germline CDR1 and CDR2 sequences are MNHNS and SASEGT. J lost 3 bases, V lost 7 bases, and 9 bases had no gene match. The CDR3 sequence: CASKPGQSLNQPQHF. As DNA, the CDR3 is TGTGCCAGCAAGCCGGGACAGAGCCTCAATCAGCCCCAGCATTTT.

The V and J genes are TRBV27 and TRBJ1-4; D remains ambiguous. Germline V lookup: CDR1 MNHEY, CDR2 SMNVEV (reference sequence). This CDR3 has 11 amino acids. Trimming removed 3 bases from V and 7 bases from J, with 3 bases in between. CDR3 in DNA: TGTGCCAGCAGTTTCGGTGAAAAACTGTTTTTT. This encodes CASSFGEKLFF. The full variable domain, its missing parts supplied by reference TRBV27 and TRBJ1-4, is EAQVTQNPRYLITVTGKKLTVTCSQNMNHEYMSWYRQDPGLGLRQIYYSMNVEVTDKGDVPEGYKVSRKEKRNFPLILESPSPNQTSLYFCASSFGEKLFFGSGTQLSVL.

The chain carries TRBV7-9 and TRBJ2-5; D might be TRBD2 (6 bases). The CDR3 totals 15 residues. Trimming took 5 bases from V and 5 from J, leaving 18 bases between them. Germline V gene lookup returns CDR1 SEHNR and CDR2 FQNEAQ (reference sequence). This chain's CDR3 is CASSPLGGSRETQYF. CDR3 bases: TGTGCCAGCAGCCCCCTTGGGGGGTCGCGGGAGACCCAGTACTTC.

The V gene is TRBV18, the J gene TRBJ2-6; no clear D gene. CDR1 and CDR2 from the germline V gene are KGHSH and LQKENI. This CDR3 comprises 13 residues. Trimming left V 6 bases short and J 0 bases short, with 3 bases between. The CDR3 protein is CASSVSGANVLTF. CDR3 sequence (DNA): TGTGCCAGCTCCGTCTCTGGGGCCAACGTCCTGACTTTC.

The chain employs TRBV29-1 and TRBJ1-1, with D perhaps matching TRBD1 (5 bases). CDR3 length: 12 amino acids. Per germline, CDR1 SQVTM and CDR2 ANQGSEA. The CDR3 loop is CSWGGLGTEAFF. The DNA of the CDR3 is TGCAGTTGGGGGGGTTTAGGCACTGAAGCTTTCTTT.

The V gene is TRBV1, the J gene TRBJ2-4; the table's D call, TRBD1, was not checked against the DNA. TRBV1 is shown as a pseudogene. The CDR3 spans 19 residues. CDR3 in amino acids: CTSSLLDRGDELAKNIQYF. DNA of the CDR3: TGCACCAGCAGCTTACTGGACAGGGGGGACGAACTAGCCAAAAACATTCAGTACTTC.

V is TRBV7-3 and J is TRBJ2-3; D is possibly TRBD2 (5 bases). Germline-derived CDR1 and CDR2 are SGHTA and FQGTGA. The CDR3 extends over 14 amino acids. Trimming took off 6 bases at V and 5 bases at J, with 15 bases between the two ends. DNA of the CDR3: TGTGCCAGCAGTGGAAGAGGGATGGGAGATACGCAGTATTTT. This translates into CASSGRGMGDTQYF.

The chain uses TRBV5-4 and TRBJ2-1; 7 nucleotides align to TRBD2. Germline CDR1 and CDR2: SGHNT and YYREEE (reference sequence). CDR3 length: 15 amino acids. Unmatched junction bases numbered 11, after V lost 4 bases and J lost 7 bases. The CDR3 region is CASSVGTNRENEQFF. The CDR3 DNA follows: TGTGCCAGCAGCGTCGGGACTAACCGCGAGAATGAGCAGTTCTTC.

DNA for the CDR3: TGTGCCAGTAGTAATGGGGACAGTGAGCAGTACTTC. This codes for CASSNGDSEQYF. This chain links TRBV19 with TRBJ2-7; 7 bases agree with TRBD1. The germline CDR1 and CDR2 sequences are LNHDA and SQIVND (reference sequence). V was clipped by 4 bases and J by 7 bases; unmatched bases: 4. This CDR3 is built from 12 residues.

There are a few counts of this clone. This CDR3 is also generated by other DNA sequences in the sample. The chain recombines TRBV19 with TRBJ1-1, with a possible D match to TRBD1 (6 bases). This CDR3 comprises 15 residues. Trimming left V 5 bases short and J 2 bases short, with 15 bases between. Per the germline V gene, CDR1 is LNHDA and CDR2 is SQIVND (reference sequence). The CDR3 nucleotides read TGTGCCAGTAGTGGGCAGGGGCTTCCTAACACTGAAGCTTTCTTT. As protein: CASSGQGLPNTEAFF.

This clone was counted only a few times. The chain employs TRBV10-3 and TRBJ2-5, with TRBD2 matching over 9 bases. Germline V gives CDR1 ENHRY, CDR2 SYGVKD. This CDR3 is built from 15 residues. The J segment lost 4 bases and the V segment lost 0 bases, leaving 3 bases of the junction unmatched. The DNA of the CDR3 is TGTGCCATCAGTGAGTCCCAAGCGGGAGGAGAGACCCAGTACTTC. Encoded protein: CAISESQAGGETQYF.

The rearrangement links TRBV15 to TRBJ2-7; 9 nucleotides line up with TRBD2. CDR1 is LNHNV, CDR2 YYDKDF, per germline (reference sequence). The J segment lost 3 bases and the V segment lost 1 base, leaving 4 bases of the junction unmatched. CDR3 length equals 15 residues. The DNA for the CDR3 is TGTGCCACCAGCAGAGTCGGGACTAGCTTCTACGAGCAGTACTTC. This sequence encodes CATSRVGTSFYEQYF.

The chain combines TRBV7-3 with TRBJ2-3; 7 bases are shared with TRBD2. This CDR3 has 15 amino acids. V lost 4 bases, J lost 0 bases, and 4 bases stayed unmatched. The germline CDR1 and CDR2 sequences are SGHTA and FQGTGA. CDR3 coding DNA: TGTGCCAGCAGCTCCCTAGCGGATAGCACAGATACGCAGTATTTT. It codes for CASSSLADSTDTQYF.

CDR3 sequence: CSVGGGAHEQFF. In DNA, the CDR3 is TGCAGCGTTGGTGGGGGGGCCCATGAGCAGTTCTTC. The chain combines TRBV29-1 with TRBJ2-1; possibly TRBD2 for D (7 bases). The CDR3 is 12 residues long. Germline CDR1 SQVTM, CDR2 ANQGSEA. V was trimmed by 4 bases and J by 8 bases, leaving 12 bases between them.

This chain connects TRBV15 to TRBJ1-5; D is undetermined. Germline loops: CDR1 LNHNV, CDR2 YYDKDF (reference sequence). The CDR3 has 13 residues. V shed 0 bases and J shed 6 bases, with 6 bases lying between them. The CDR3 region is CATSRERSQPQHF. DNA of the CDR3: TGTGCCACCAGCAGAGAGAGGAGTCAGCCCCAGCATTTT.

The gene calls are TRBV7-6 and TRBJ2-5, with D perhaps TRBD2 (6 bases). CDR1 is SGHVS and CDR2 is FNYEAQ in the germline V gene. V lost 1 base and J 5 bases, leaving 11 bases between the germline ends. This CDR3 region has 14 residues. This chain's CDR3 is CASSLGRGRETQYF. CDR3 bases: TGTGCCAGCAGCTTAGGGCGGGGTAGGGAGACCCAGTACTTC.

CDR3 DNA: TGTGCCAGCAGCTGGGACAGGGGGAATGAGCAGTTCTTC. The encoded protein is CASSWDRGNEQFF. The rearrangement uses TRBV11-2 and TRBJ2-1, with 11 nucleotides matching TRBD1. With V trimmed by 4 bases and J by 7 bases, 0 bases remained unmatched. The CDR3 sequence is 13 residues long. Germline lookup yields CDR1 SGHAT and CDR2 FQNNGV.

The chain has TRBV9 and TRBJ2-3; D is undetermined. Germline CDR1 reads SGDLS; CDR2 reads YYNGEE. This CDR3 has 14 amino acids. V dropped 0 bases and J dropped 2 bases, with 7 bases sitting between them. CDR3 coding DNA: TGTGCCAGCAGCGTAGATGGAGACACAGATACGCAGTATTTT. It encodes CASSVDGDTDTQYF.

The chain links TRBV5-5 to TRBJ2-4, with TRBD1 matching over 9 bases. The V segment lost 4 bases and the J segment 3 bases; nucleotides outside the gene matches: 8. The CDR3 contains 16 residues. Germline CDR1 SGHKS, CDR2 YYEKEE (reference sequence). CDR3 in amino acids: CASSGLGQGVKNIQYF. CDR3 coding DNA: TGTGCCAGCAGCGGATTGGGACAGGGAGTCAAAAACATTCAGTACTTC.

This chain connects TRBV9 to TRBJ1-2; 7 bases agree with TRBD1. Germline CDR1 and CDR2: SGDLS and YYNGEE. This CDR3 comprises 15 residues. Germline trimming cut 4 bases from V and 7 bases from J; bases unmatched to any gene: 13. The CDR3 nucleotides read TGTGCCAGCAGCCCAGGGACAGTCAGTAGGGGTGGCTACACCTTC. Its protein product is CASSPGTVSRGGYTF.

This clone is a singleton in its sample. This chain joins TRBV30 and TRBJ1-5; 10 bases are a match to TRBD1. This CDR3 is 14 amino acids long. Germline V gene sequence: CDR1 GTSNPN, CDR2 SVGIG (reference sequence). With V trimmed by 5 bases and J by 5 bases, 6 bases remained unmatched. This CDR3 reads CAWGGTGAHQPQHF. DNA of the CDR3: TGTGCCTGGGGCGGGACAGGGGCTCATCAGCCCCAGCATTTT.